This T cell receptor beta chain was obtained from a study of CD8+ T cells in alopecia areata (dated by TCRdb to the late 2010s). Broadly, across the study: The treated patients, all with moderate-to-severe alopecia areata, were enrolled in an open-label pilot trial of oral tofacitinib given at 5 to 10 mg twice daily. Tofacitinib was given for 6 to 18 months, followed by 6 months of follow-up off drug to assess delayed response and recurrence. In treated patients, disease severity was measured using the SALT score, which gives the percentage of scalp surface area affected. To study T cell clonal expansion in alopecia areata, the researchers applied high-throughput TCRbeta sequencing to both the C3H/HeJ mouse model and human patients. Scalp tissue and sorted CD4+ and CD8+ peripheral blood T cells from patchy and totalis/universalis alopecia areata patients and from healthy controls were covered by human TCRbeta sequencing. Tofacitinib-treated patients had biopsies at baseline and at 4 and 24 weeks of treatment, with a later scalp biopsy in several patients. Clonality in the scalp was compared among normal scalp (n=4), patchy alopecia areata scalp (n=8), and alopecia totalis/universalis scalp (n=8). The RNA source kit depended on sample type: the PAXgene miRNA kit for fixed scalp, the miRNeasy kit for PBMCs, and the RNeasy kit for mouse skin. immunoSEQ multiplex PCR using 35 Vbeta forward primers and 13 Jbeta reverse primers was used to amplify TCRbeta CDR3 regions. Findings and caveats that apply to the study as a whole: Lesional scalp, especially in alopecia totalis/universalis, showed higher clonality and more expanded CD8+ clones than normal scalp, suggesting antigenic drive. During tofacitinib treatment, many expanded lesional clones stuck around in both scalp and blood, and this persistence may partly explain why relapse happens after treatment is stopped. Shared TCR sequences between patients were less evident than in mice, which may be partly attributable to HLA diversity in the patient population. Unlike mouse skin, which is dominated by gammadelta T cells, normal human skin has resident alphabeta T cells that are also sequenced, and this complicates analysis of the scalp TCR repertoire. Tofacitinib significantly lowered scalp clonality and the number of expanded CD8+ clones among the top 100 scalp clones. Because the treated cohort was small and had just a single nonresponder, larger studies are needed to establish links between baseline CD8+ expansion and response.

Receptor libraries were prepared by the immunoSEQ multiplex PCR assay. To provide template for TCR sequencing, every sample had RNA extracted and reverse transcribed into cDNA. SuperScript III was used for first-strand cDNA synthesis, primed with a 2:1 mix of oligo-dT and random hexamers. A synthetic immune receptor repertoire was used to assess amplification bias, and residual bias was removed computationally. Per the authors' processing: Raw reads were preprocessed to remove errors, and CDR3 was defined according to IMGT conventions as the region from the conserved cysteine to phenylalanine. Clonality was computed as 1 minus the Shannon entropy, with the entropy normalized by log2 of the number of productive unique TCRs. Whether each scalp clone was CD4 or CD8 was inferred by checking scalp TCRbeta sequences against the CD4 and CD8 repertoires from sorted blood. As stored in TCRdb, this immuneACCESS dataset retains in-frame rearrangements with V and J assigned. A fraction of the clones does not appear; measured against another copy, unresolved V genes explain less than half of the discrepancy, and the remainder lacks a known reason. V, J and clone size are those of that table, while D and trimming were read from the DNA. Counted in this sample were a few hundred thousand clones; more than 60% of them appeared once. The ten largest make up around 1.2% of the sample.

Concerning this clone itself: The specificity of this receptor is unknown. No per-base quality is available; no much larger clone lies one base away.

Read against the paper, the sample's treatment or condition label means: oral pan-JAK inhibitor, 5-10 mg twice daily. Peripheral blood and lesional scalp punch biopsies were obtained from patients with alopecia areata. PBMCs were separated by density centrifugation and stained for CD3, CD4 and CD8, after which CD4+ and CD8+ T cells were sorted on a FACSAria. The CDR3 runs 16 residues from the cysteine to the phenylalanine. Only CDR3 DNA is held: 48 bases, read in frame from base 1. The germline V gene (reference sequence) specifies LNHNV as CDR1 and YYDKDF as CDR2. Trimmed from V: 0 bases; trimmed from J: 2 bases; junction bases lacking a gene match: 4.

This receptor was taken from a human donor with alopecia areata. Here the chain combines TRBV15 and TRBJ2-3; the junction holds 8 bases that match TRBD1. Sample: CD4+ T cells sorted from blood, taken at approximately week 45, from a patient treated with tofacitinib. CDR3 sequence: CATSRDQGAYTDTQYF. The base sequence is TGTGCCACCAGCAGAGATCAGGGGGCGTACACAGATACGCAGTATTTT.